This T cell receptor beta chain is from a study of T cells in Graves' hyperthyroidism and ophthalmopathy. Across the whole study: The authors collected peripheral blood at initial diagnosis, before any treatment.

TCR beta CDR3 regions were amplified from RNA. First-round RT-PCR targeting the TCR CDR3 was performed with the HTBI primer set. From the multiplex PCR reads, TCRdb called clonotypes with MiXCR, one entry per CDR3 protein. The table shows 700,000 to 850,000 distinct CDR3 sequences, with around 40% occurring only once. Stable disease denoted Graves' hyperthyroidism without ophthalmopathy progression within 18 months. The CDR3 consists of 15 residues. CDR1 and CDR2 from the germline V gene are WNHNN and SYGVQD (reference sequence). The V gene end was trimmed by 5 bases and the J gene end by 4 bases; junction bases not matched to a gene: 10.

The sequencing input was blood. The receptor was derived from a middle-aged woman with Graves' hyperthyroidism. The V gene is TRBV10-1, the J gene TRBJ2-5, with TRBD2 identical over 7 bases. CDR3 nucleotides: TGCGCCAGCAGTCCCAGCGGGAATTATCGAGAGACCCAGTACTTC. Translation gives CASSPSGNYRETQYF.